This T cell receptor beta chain is from a study of blood T cell repertoires in COVID-19. Study details: The analysed material was cDNA or gDNA that came from T cells, B-cell-depleted T cells, or PBMCs.

This clone has only a few counts. The CDR3 is made up of 16 amino acids. V lost 2 bases and J 3 bases, leaving 14 bases between the germline ends. In germline, CDR1 is SGHDN, CDR2 FVKESK. Clones were sequenced by immunoSEQ multiplex PCR, and TCRdb holds only the in-frame ones, with some missing. Of 100,000 to 130,000 clones detected, 65% to 80% appear once; the ten largest clones hold roughly 2%. The J gene is TRBJ2-1, the V gene TRBV14; tentatively, D is TRBD1 (6 bases). Source material: peripheral blood. The clonotype comes from a woman in her forties with acute or convalescent COVID-19. The CDR3 DNA is TGTGCCAGCAGCCAACCGGGACATGGGGACTACAATGAGCAGTTCTTC. It translates to CASSQPGHGDYNEQFF.